Listed below are T cell receptor beta chains from one sample, sequenced in a study of shared clonotypes between healthy human individuals. Sequencing was performed with immunoSEQ multiplex PCR; in TCRdb, only in-frame clones are kept and a portion is missing. The repertoire holds about 2,500,000 clones, with around nine tenths as singletons. Sequencing used naive CD4+ T cells sorted from blood. The receptors here all came from a man younger than 35 in good health. Both conserved end residues are trimmed from each CDR3. Only part of the rows carry a size: once, few, many, or a class if the clone is expanded.

v_gene: TRBV5-1; abundance: -; j_gene: TRBJ1-1; CDR3aa: ASSLGVDTEAF
v_gene: TRBV6-5; abundance: -; j_gene: TRBJ2-7; CDR3aa: ASRRTGTSSYEQY
v_gene: TRBV6-6; abundance: -; j_gene: TRBJ1-5; CDR3aa: ASRPGQGVSNQPQH
v_gene: TRBV2; abundance: -; j_gene: TRBJ2-7; CDR3aa: ASSKMRGNYEQY
v_gene: TRBV28; abundance: few; j_gene: TRBJ1-1; CDR3aa: ASSLPGLTEAF
v_gene: TRBV7-2; abundance: -; j_gene: TRBJ2-1; CDR3aa: ASSFALGGGNNEQF
v_gene: TRBV27; abundance: -; j_gene: TRBJ2-7; CDR3aa: ASSPGQGMLGGWSYEQY
v_gene: TRBV21-1; abundance: -; j_gene: TRBJ2-7; CDR3aa: ASKDRGDSYEQY
v_gene: TRBV12-5; abundance: -; j_gene: TRBJ1-2; CDR3aa: ASGLTGGGYGYT
v_gene: TRBV2; abundance: -; j_gene: TRBJ2-3; CDR3aa: ASRARTSDTQY
v_gene: TRBV27; abundance: -; j_gene: TRBJ1-2; CDR3aa: ASSPGSRNGYT
v_gene: TRBV5-4; abundance: -; j_gene: TRBJ2-1; CDR3aa: ASSLAPTSLEEQF
v_gene: TRBV9; abundance: -; j_gene: TRBJ2-3; CDR3aa: ASSPGSGEGTQY
v_gene: TRBV5-1; abundance: -; j_gene: TRBJ2-4; CDR3aa: ASSLGAGGINIQY
v_gene: TRBV5-4; abundance: -; j_gene: TRBJ2-1; CDR3aa: ASSPDRGSYNEQF
v_gene: TRBV4-2; abundance: -; j_gene: TRBJ1-2; CDR3aa: ASSQVKDYYGYT
v_gene: TRBV11-2; abundance: -; j_gene: TRBJ2-7; CDR3aa: ASRLVGTGAYEQY
v_gene: TRBV18; abundance: -; j_gene: TRBJ2-7; CDR3aa: ASSPQTGNSGEQY
v_gene: TRBV30; abundance: -; j_gene: TRBJ2-3; CDR3aa: AWSWTATDTQY
v_gene: TRBV18; abundance: once; j_gene: TRBJ1-3; CDR3aa: ASSPPTGGTGNTIY
v_gene: TRBV11-2; abundance: -; j_gene: TRBJ2-2; CDR3aa: ASSFKPTGELF
v_gene: TRBV10-3; abundance: -; j_gene: TRBJ2-2; CDR3aa: AISELATTGELF
v_gene: TRBV4-3; abundance: -; j_gene: TRBJ1-5; CDR3aa: ASSRGTGHQPQH
v_gene: TRBV4-1; abundance: -; j_gene: TRBJ2-7; CDR3aa: ASSPRRATYEQY
v_gene: TRBV10-1; abundance: -; j_gene: TRBJ2-1; CDR3aa: ASSTGLAGGEQF
v_gene: TRBV2; abundance: -; j_gene: TRBJ2-7; CDR3aa: ASSVPGQGANEQY
v_gene: TRBV30; abundance: -; j_gene: TRBJ2-7; CDR3aa: AWSSEVKVRAAAYEQY
v_gene: TRBV5-8; abundance: -; j_gene: TRBJ2-2; CDR3aa: ASTPGQEPNTGELF
v_gene: TRBV2; abundance: once; j_gene: TRBJ2-3; CDR3aa: ASSGQGQGKDTQY
v_gene: TRBV10-3; abundance: -; j_gene: TRBJ2-1; CDR3aa: AINAPGLISYNEQF
v_gene: TRBV5-4; abundance: -; j_gene: TRBJ2-1; CDR3aa: ASSLNRGSVQF
v_gene: TRBV4-2; abundance: -; j_gene: TRBJ1-4; CDR3aa: ASSQDRENEKLF
v_gene: TRBV13; abundance: -; j_gene: TRBJ2-7; CDR3aa: ASSAPGTSGYEQY
v_gene: TRBV14; abundance: -; j_gene: TRBJ2-5; CDR3aa: ASSQGRGYQETQY
v_gene: TRBV30; abundance: -; j_gene: TRBJ2-5; CDR3aa: AWSGGVAETQY
v_gene: TRBV5-8; abundance: -; j_gene: TRBJ2-2; CDR3aa: ASSFVTVGELF
v_gene: TRBV6-5; abundance: -; j_gene: TRBJ1-2; CDR3aa: ASSTGGRYGYT
v_gene: TRBV21-1; abundance: -; j_gene: TRBJ2-1; CDR3aa: ASSSSAGGLDNEQF
v_gene: TRBV14; abundance: -; j_gene: TRBJ1-2; CDR3aa: ASSRRGQFYGYT
v_gene: TRBV30; abundance: -; j_gene: -; CDR3aa: AWSFQPYEQY
v_gene: TRBV19; abundance: -; j_gene: TRBJ2-2; CDR3aa: ASSIWETGELF
v_gene: TRBV7-9; abundance: -; j_gene: TRBJ2-3; CDR3aa: ASSLRAAHTDTQY